These 28 T cell receptor beta chains came from one sample sequenced in a study of T cell responses to AZD1222 COVID-19 vaccine. The table came from immunoSEQ multiplex PCR; TCRdb's copy has only in-frame clones and leaves some out. The sample yields over 150,000 clones, about 90% seen once. Sequences were derived from peripheral blood, sampled on day 0 of AZD1222 vaccination. The receptors stem from an adult in good health.

The V and J genes are TRBV7-2 and TRBJ1-2, with D uncertain. V was trimmed by 5 bases and J by 7 bases, leaving 17 bases between them. Germline loops: CDR1 SGHTA, CDR2 FQGNSA. The CDR3 is 14 amino acids. CDR3 protein: CASSLSGFLGGYTF. The CDR3 nucleotides are TGTGCCAGCAGCCTGTCGGGGTTCTTGGGTGGCTACACCTTC.

The chain combines TRBV9 with TRBJ2-1; D not resolved. This CDR3 has 15 residues. The V gene lost 0 bases and the J gene lost 7 bases, with 14 bases spanning the gap. Looked up from germline, CDR1 is SGDLS and CDR2 is YYNGEE. CDR3 in amino acids: CASSVGRVSLNEQFF. In DNA form, the CDR3 reads TGTGCCAGCAGCGTAGGACGCGTGAGCTTGAATGAGCAGTTCTTC.

This sequence joins TRBV9 and TRBJ2-7; 9 bases line up with TRBD2. The V and J ends lost 0 bases and 6 bases, in that order; junction bases with no gene match: 10. Germline CDR1 SGDLS, CDR2 YYNGEE. There are 16 residues in the CDR3. CDR3 in DNA: TGTGCCAGCAGCGTAGGGCGGCGGGAGGGCTGGAGCGAGCAGTACTTC. Translating gives CASSVGRREGWSEQYF.

This clone was counted a few times. Other nucleotide sequences in the sample specify the same CDR3. The V and J genes are TRBV5-6 and TRBJ2-7; D uncertain. Germline lookup yields CDR1 SGHDT and CDR2 YYEEEE. The length of the CDR3 is 13 residues. Trimming took off 0 bases at V and 3 bases at J, with 7 bases between the two ends. In nucleotides, the CDR3 is TGTGCCAGCAGCTTGGGGCAGAGCTACGAGCAGTACTTC. It codes for CASSLGQSYEQYF. Full variable domain (rest looked up from reference TRBV5-6 and TRBJ2-7): DAGVTQSPTHLIKTRGQQVTLRCSPKSGHDTVSWYQQALGQGPQFIFQYYEEEERQRGNFPDRFSGHQFPNYSSELNVNALLLGDSALYLCASSLGQSYEQYFGPGTRLTVT.

The V and J genes are TRBV4-3 and TRBJ1-4; D is undetermined. This CDR3 has 17 amino acids. V shed 2 bases and J shed 8 bases, with 21 bases lying between them. The germline CDR1 and CDR2 sequences are LGHNA and YSLEER. The CDR3 reads CASSQPNFGPTGEKLFF. The CDR3 DNA reads as TGCGCCAGCAGCCAACCGAACTTTGGCCCCACGGGCGAAAAACTGTTTTTT.

CDR3 sequence reads: CASSGSGYTDTQYF. The CDR3 region has the DNA TGTGCCAGCAGCGGGAGCGGTTACACAGATACGCAGTATTTT. The chain carries TRBV9 and TRBJ2-3; D is possibly TRBD2 (5 bases). The CDR3 length is 14 residues. Germline V gene lookup returns CDR1 SGDLS and CDR2 YYNGEE. Trimming pared 3 bases from V and 2 bases from J, leaving 10 bases between.

The rearrangement uses TRBV2 and TRBJ2-2; D perhaps matches TRBD2 (5 bases). Germline V gives CDR1 SNHLY, CDR2 FYNNEI. The ends were cut back, 5 bases at V and 0 bases at J, with 13 bases in the middle. The CDR3 spans 16 residues. CDR3 coding DNA: TGTGCCAGCAGTCCCGGCCCGGACTCGAACACCGGGGAGCTGTTTTTT. Encoded protein: CASSPGPDSNTGELFF.

The chain carries TRBV4-3 and TRBJ2-7; D may be TRBD1 (6 bases). Trimming took 2 bases from V and 6 from J, leaving 11 bases between them. Germline values: CDR1 LGHNA, CDR2 YSLEER. CDR3 size: 13 residues. As DNA, the CDR3 is TGCGCCAGCAGCCAACCCGGACAGCCCGAGCAGTACTTC. This encodes CASSQPGQPEQYF.

The J gene is TRBJ1-1, the V gene TRBV7-3; D remains unclear. The CDR3 totals 13 residues. The V and J ends lost 6 bases and 7 bases respectively, with 15 bases between them. In germline, CDR1 is SGHTA, CDR2 FQGTGA. The CDR3 sequence is CASSARARGEAFF. In DNA, the CDR3 is TGTGCCAGCAGTGCCCGGGCGCGGGGTGAAGCTTTCTTT. Using reference TRBV7-3 and TRBJ1-1 for the parts outside the CDR3, the full variable domain is GAGVSQTPSNKVTEKGKYVELRCDPISGHTALYWYRQSLGQGPEFLIYFQGTGAADDSGLPNDRFFAVRPEGSVSTLKIQRTERGDSAVYLCASSARARGEAFFGQGTRLTVV.

This clone has a single count. One junction end disagrees with the germline gene, perhaps due to a read error. The V call is TRBV11-3, the J call TRBJ2-3, with D maybe TRBD1 (7 bases). The CDR3 consists of 13 residues. Germline CDR1 is SGHNT and CDR2 is YENEEA. CDR3 protein: CASSLGGTETQYF. For the CDR3, the DNA is TGTGCCAGCAGCTTAGGCGGGACAGAAACGCAGTATTTT.

The chain uses TRBV11-1 and TRBJ2-1; 14 bases line up with TRBD2. Losses at the gene ends were 5 bases for V and 8 bases for J; bases not matched to a gene: 5. This CDR3 contains 15 residues. Germline V gene sequence: CDR1 SGHAT, CDR2 FQDESV (reference sequence). CDR3 amino acids: CASSRTSGRPDEQFF. The CDR3 DNA reads as TGTGCCAGCAGCAGGACTAGCGGGAGGCCCGATGAGCAGTTCTTC.

V usage is TRBV5-6 and J usage is TRBJ1-5; D not resolved. CDR3 length equals 14 residues. V was shortened by 4 bases and J by 4 bases, with 12 bases between the two germline ends. Germline lookup yields CDR1 SGHDT and CDR2 YYEEEE. This chain's CDR3 is CASSRRTLNQPQHF. The CDR3 DNA reads as TGTGCCAGCAGCCGCCGGACTTTAAATCAGCCCCAGCATTTT.

The chain employs TRBV29-1 and TRBJ2-2; tentatively, D is TRBD2 (5 bases). This CDR3 region has 12 residues. The germline V gene encodes CDR1 SQVTM and CDR2 ANQGSEA. Deletions cut 7 bases from V and 6 bases from J, with 12 bases between. The CDR3: CSALGPAGELFF. CDR3 nucleotides: TGCAGCGCACTAGGACCTGCCGGGGAGCTGTTTTTT.

The V and J genes are TRBV4-1 and TRBJ1-5, with D possibly TRBD1 on 6 matching bases. The CDR3 contains 15 residues. Germline assignment: CDR1 MGHRA and CDR2 YSYEKL. Trimming shortened V by 3 bases and J by 6 bases, and 15 bases separated the two germline ends. The CDR3 DNA reads as TGCGCCAGCAGCCATTCCGGACAGTGGAGTCAGCCCCAGCATTTT. This encodes CASSHSGQWSQPQHF.

This chain links TRBV14 with TRBJ1-3; no definite D call. Per the germline V gene, CDR1 is SGHDN and CDR2 is FVKESK. CDR3 size: 15 residues. V lost 1 base and J 0 bases, leaving 7 bases between the germline ends. In nucleotides, the CDR3 is TGTGCCAGCAGCCAAGTCACGAACTCTGGAAACACCATATATTTT. It specifies CASSQVTNSGNTIYF.

As DNA, the CDR3 is TGTGCCAGCAGCTTGTCGGGGGGCGCGGGCACTGAAGCTTTCTTT. It yields the protein CASSLSGGAGTEAFF. The chain carries TRBV11-2 and TRBJ1-1; a weak D match, TRBD1 (6 bases). Germline CDR1 and CDR2: SGHAT and FQNNGV. V dropped 3 bases and J dropped 4 bases, with 15 bases sitting between them. This CDR3 region has 15 residues.

This clone has only a few counts. This sequence joins TRBV10-3 and TRBJ2-7; no clear D gene. The V end lost 4 bases, the J end lost 2 bases, and 15 bases lay between the germline ends. This CDR3 comprises 15 residues. CDR1 ENHRY and CDR2 SYGVKD come from the germline V gene. DNA for the CDR3: TGTGCCATCAGTGGACCCTCAGAGGTCCCCTACGAGCAGTACTTC. Amino acids: CAISGPSEVPYEQYF.

There are a few counts of this clone. This chain connects TRBV7-2 to TRBJ1-2, with unresolved D. CDR3 size: 16 residues. With 4 bases removed from V and 3 bases from J, the gap between germline ends came to 18 bases. Germline CDR1 and CDR2: SGHTA and FQGNSA. The CDR3 reads CASSYHVSRDDYGYTF. DNA of the CDR3: TGTGCCAGCAGCTACCATGTGAGTCGTGATGACTATGGCTACACCTTC.

The chain uses TRBV29-1 and TRBJ2-7, with a possible D match to TRBD2 (5 bases). V shed 6 bases and J shed 3 bases, with 12 bases lying between them. The CDR3 runs to 12 residues. The germline CDR1 and CDR2 sequences are SQVTM and ANQGSEA. Here the CDR3 reads CSVADSDYEQYF. The CDR3 nucleotides read TGCAGCGTCGCGGATAGCGACTACGAGCAGTACTTC.

V usage is TRBV5-1 and J usage is TRBJ1-2; D is ambiguous. Germline CDR1 SGHRS, CDR2 YFSETQ. The CDR3 sequence is 12 residues long. The V end was cut by 4 bases, the J end by 5 bases, with 9 bases between. The CDR3 reads CASSGAGYGYTF. For the CDR3, the DNA is TGCGCCAGCAGCGGCGCGGGATATGGCTACACCTTC. Based on the CDR3 plus reference TRBV5-1 and TRBJ1-2, the full variable domain is KAGVTQTPRYLIKTRGQQVTLSCSPISGHRSVSWYQQTPGQGLQFLFEYFSETQRNKGNFPGRFSGRQFSNSRSEMNVSTLELGDSALYLCASSGAGYGYTFGSGTRLTVV.

In DNA form, the CDR3 reads TGTGCCAGCAGTACCCCTACGGGAGGGCCCCACGAGCAGTACTTC. It encodes CASSTPTGGPHEQYF. The chain uses TRBV28 and TRBJ2-7, with 8 bases aligning to TRBD2. Germline V gene data show CDR1 as MDHEN and CDR2 as SYDVKM. J gave up 5 bases and V 5 bases, and 11 bases lay outside the gene matches. The CDR3 is 15 residues long.

The chain joins TRBV6-2 or TRBV6-3 to TRBJ2-1; 10 bases fit TRBD2. V gave up 2 bases and J gave up 5 bases; unmatched junction bases: 9. This CDR3 has 17 residues. Germline-derived CDR1 and CDR2 are MNHEY and SVGEGT. The CDR3 is CASSYPPSGGGDNEQFF. The CDR3 nucleotides read TGTGCCAGCAGTTACCCTCCTAGCGGGGGAGGGGACAATGAGCAGTTCTTC.

J is TRBJ2-2 and V is TRBV29-1; 12 nucleotides align to TRBD1. V lost 3 bases and J lost 7; bases outside the gene matches: 6. The V gene's germline CDR1 is SQVTM and CDR2 ANQGSEA. CDR3 length equals 15 residues. The DNA of the CDR3 is TGCAGCGTTGAGTGGGACAGGGGGCTTGTCGGGGAGCTGTTTTTT. It translates to CSVEWDRGLVGELFF.

This clone has a handful of counts. The chain carries TRBV13 and TRBJ2-5, with a weak D call TRBD1 (6 bases). CDR3 length: 14 amino acids. Per germline, CDR1 PRHDT and CDR2 FYEKMQ (reference sequence). Trimming shortened V by 4 bases and J by 2 bases, and 11 bases separated the two germline ends. The CDR3 DNA is TGTGCCAGCAGCTCACAGGGAAGACAAGAGACCCAGTACTTC. This encodes CASSSQGRQETQYF. The variable domain in full, with the rest retrieved from reference TRBV13 and TRBJ2-5, is AAGVIQSPRHLIKEKRETATLKCYPIPRHDTVYWYQQGPGQDPQFLISFYEKMQSDKGSIPDRFSAQQFSDYHSELNMSSLELGDSALYFCASSSQGRQETQYFGPGTRLLVL.

V gene TRBV27 combines with J gene TRBJ1-5, with a weak D call TRBD1 (6 bases). CDR1 is MNHEY and CDR2 is SMNVEV in the germline V gene (reference sequence). The CDR3 runs to 17 residues. Trimming removed 6 bases at V and 9 bases at J, with 27 bases between. CDR3 DNA: TGTGCCAGCAGCCTTTATCGGCTACAGGGCCCGCAAGGGCCCCAGCATTTT. As protein: CASSLYRLQGPQGPQHF.

This clone appeared a single time. The rearrangement uses TRBV28 and TRBJ2-5, with D perhaps assigned TRBD1 or TRBD2 (5 bases each). V dropped 4 bases and J dropped 5 bases, with 14 bases sitting between them. Germline-derived CDR1 and CDR2 are MDHEN and SYDVKM. The CDR3 is made up of 14 amino acids. The CDR3 nucleotides read TGTGCCAGCAGTTGGTCGCCGGGACGGGAGACCCAGTACTTC. It codes for CASSWSPGRETQYF.

The chain recombines TRBV6-5 with TRBJ2-7; D remains unclear. Germline-derived CDR1 and CDR2 are MNHEY and SVGAGI. The CDR3 spans 12 residues. Trimming shortened V by 6 bases and J by 2 bases, and 8 bases separated the two germline ends. CDR3 loop: CASRTVPYEQYF. The CDR3 DNA sequence: TGTGCCAGCAGGACTGTTCCCTACGAGCAGTACTTC.

The J gene is TRBJ2-5, the V gene TRBV6-4; no reliable D call. The V end lost 7 bases, the J end lost 6 bases, and 3 bases lay between the germline ends. Per germline, CDR1 MRHNA and CDR2 SNTAGT. This CDR3 region has 9 residues. The DNA of the CDR3 is TGTGCCAGCAAAAAGACCCAGTACTTC. It specifies CASKKTQYF.